This TCR beta chain was identified during a study of blood T cell repertoires in COVID-19 (dated by TCRdb to the early 2020s). As for the study more broadly: The collaborator samples originated in the United States, Italy and Spain and spanned the acute and convalescent phases of COVID-19. A de-identified subject ID, COVID-19 status, age in years and sex were almost always included in the sample metadata. Subjects who had been exposed to COVID-19, were actively infected with it, or had recovered from it provided the deeply sampled blood TCRbeta repertoires that made up the dataset. A freely available public database, intended as a resource for researchers studying the immune response to SARS-CoV-2, is where the repertoires were released. The material from the prospective study consisted of cDNA or gDNA derived from T cells, B-cell-depleted T cells, or PBMCs. Samples came from the ongoing ImmuneRACE study (first 160 participants) plus 1,254 subjects from 6 global collaborators. Where available, HLA class I and class II types were taken from metadata supplied by the sample provider and were not determined by assay-based typing.

A word on this clone: Its antigen has not been determined. No base-level quality is on record; no much larger clone is a single base apart.

As encoded in the germline V gene (reference sequence), CDR1 is LNHDA while CDR2 is SQIVND. At the junction V is shortened by 4 bases and J by 9 bases; bases outside the gene matches: 12. The cysteine opens and the phenylalanine closes a CDR3 of 15 amino acids. Just the 45-base CDR3 DNA is kept, in frame starting at base 1. Each collaborating institution followed its own protocols to collect whole blood in K2EDTA tubes. For TCRbeta analysis, collaborators shipped samples in one of three forms: frozen whole blood, isolated PBMCs, or DNA extracted from either of those sample types. Results and caveats for the whole study, not just this receptor: Clinical and demographic metadata were provided uncurated, with the amount varying by source and participant.

TCRbeta CDR3 regions were amplified from genomic DNA using the immunoSEQ Assay, a bias-controlled multiplex PCR. The study's own analysis went as follows. Nucleated cell counts per sample were estimated from amplification of reference gene primers within the assay. To quantify the absolute abundance of each unique TCRbeta CDR3 rearrangement, sequence reads were collapsed and filtered. For each sample, productive Simpson clonality was calculated as the square root of Simpson's diversity index over productive rearrangements. In TCRdb, the immuneACCESS table is reduced to in-frame sequences with V and J assigned. These tables do not hold every clone; where another copy was compared, an unresolved V gene accounts for under half, and the others remain unexplained. V, J and clone size were drawn from that table, and D and trimming were deduced from the DNA. The sample profile shows around 68,000 clones; approximately 80% of them were found once. In total, the top ten clones hold 15% to 20% of the sample.

This chain is built from TRBV19 and TRBJ1-5; 7 nucleotides in the junction match TRBD1. This sequence was found in a man older than 75 with active COVID-19. The sample comprised peripheral blood. The bases are TGTGCCAGTAGTACCCGGGACAGTGTTGATAGGCCCCAGCATTTT. Its translation is CASSTRDSVDRPQHF.